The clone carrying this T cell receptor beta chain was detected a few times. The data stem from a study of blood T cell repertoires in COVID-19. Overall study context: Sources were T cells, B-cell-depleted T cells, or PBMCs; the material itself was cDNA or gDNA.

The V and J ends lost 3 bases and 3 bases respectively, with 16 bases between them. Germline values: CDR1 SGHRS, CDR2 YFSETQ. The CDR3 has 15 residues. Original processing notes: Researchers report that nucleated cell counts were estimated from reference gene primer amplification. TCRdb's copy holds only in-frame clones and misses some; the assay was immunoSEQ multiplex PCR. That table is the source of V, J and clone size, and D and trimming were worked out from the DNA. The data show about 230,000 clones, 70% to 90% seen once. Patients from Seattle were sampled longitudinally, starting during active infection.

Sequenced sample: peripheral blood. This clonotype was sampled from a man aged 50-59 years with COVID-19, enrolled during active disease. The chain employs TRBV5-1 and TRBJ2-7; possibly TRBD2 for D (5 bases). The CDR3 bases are TGCGCCAGCAGCTCAAACCCCGCGACTAACTACGAGCAGTACTTC. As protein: CASSSNPATNYEQYF.